Below, 21 T cell receptor beta chains from the same sample are listed, as sequenced in a study of blood T cell repertoires in COVID-19. Sequencing was performed with immunoSEQ multiplex PCR; in TCRdb, only in-frame clones are kept and a portion is missing. The sample includes about 190,000 clones, more than 75% seen only once; the top ten take about a sixth. The sequenced sample was PBMCs or T cells enriched from blood (not recorded which). These receptors were taken from a woman in her forties or fifties with acute COVID-19.

The chain couples TRBV6-5 to TRBJ1-2; D possibly corresponds to TRBD1 (5 bases). The CDR3 is 14 residues long. Germline V gene sequence: CDR1 MNHEY, CDR2 SVGAGI. Trimming stripped 7 bases from V and 4 bases from J, with 16 bases between. CDR3 amino acids: CASTLAGGSYGYTF. The CDR3 DNA follows: TGTGCCAGCACCTTGGCGGGGGGAAGCTATGGCTACACCTTC.

The chain joins TRBV11-3 to TRBJ1-1; D perhaps matches TRBD1 (5 bases). Germline CDR1 and CDR2: SGHNT and YENEEA. The CDR3 has 18 residues. V lost 2 bases to trimming and J lost 3 bases, with 22 bases between them. The CDR3 bases are TGTGCCAGCAGCTTAACGGGCCAGTGGGGCAGGCCAGACACTGAAGCTTTCTTT. Translating it yields CASSLTGQWGRPDTEAFF. Together with reference TRBV11-3 and TRBJ1-1, the CDR3 gives the full variable domain: EAGVVQSPRYKIIEKKQPVAFWCNPISGHNTLYWYLQNLGQGPELLIRYENEEAVDDSQLPKDRFSAERLKGVDSTLKIQPAELGDSAVYLCASSLTGQWGRPDTEAFFGQGTRLTVV.

The V call is TRBV5-1, the J call TRBJ2-5; 7 positions agree with TRBD2. The CDR3 runs 16 residues. Germline trimming cut 1 base from V and 2 bases from J; bases unmatched to any gene: 8. Germline assignment: CDR1 SGHRS and CDR2 YFSETQ. In DNA, the CDR3 is TGCGCCAGCAGCTTGTCTGGCGGGGGAGCACAAGAGACCCAGTACTTC. Its protein product is CASSLSGGGAQETQYF.

Remarks on this clone: The same CDR3 can be traced to other DNA sequences in this sample. The gene calls are TRBV30 and TRBJ1-2; D is unclear. Germline V gene sequence: CDR1 GTSNPN, CDR2 SVGIG (reference sequence). The CDR3 sequence is 12 residues long. The V end was cut by 1 base, the J end by 5 bases, with 8 bases between. The CDR3 sequence: CAWSEVRYGYTF. Written as DNA, the CDR3 is TGTGCCTGGAGTGAAGTGAGGTATGGCTACACCTTC.

The gene calls are TRBV6-5 and TRBJ1-4; TRBD1 aligns across 7 bases. The germline V gene has CDR1 MNHEY and CDR2 SVGAGI. This CDR3 has 14 residues. Trimming took 4 bases from V and 8 from J; bases not matched to a gene: 7. In nucleotides, the CDR3 is TGTGCCAGCAGTTCCGGACAGGTTTCGGAAAAACTGTTTTTT. Translation: CASSSGQVSEKLFF.

The chain recombines TRBV6-5 with TRBJ1-1; TRBD1 agrees at 9 bases. There are 12 residues in the CDR3. Germline CDR1 is MNHEY and CDR2 is SVGAGI. J lost 5 bases, V lost 11 bases, and 6 bases had no gene match. The CDR3 DNA follows: TGTGCCGCGGACAGGGGATGGACTGAAGCTTTCTTT. Protein product: CAADRGWTEAFF.

The chain employs TRBV24-1 and TRBJ1-2, with 7 nucleotides matching TRBD1. The germline V gene encodes CDR1 KGHDR and CDR2 SFDVKD. This CDR3 comprises 12 residues. After removal of 7 bases from V and 3 bases from J, the junction contained 1 base not matched to a gene. CDR3 region: CATSRGDYGYTF. The CDR3 nucleotides are TGTGCCACCAGCAGGGGGGACTATGGCTACACCTTC.

The V and J genes are TRBV4-2 and TRBJ1-4; D is unresolved. With 0 bases removed from V and 5 bases from J, the gap between germline ends came to 10 bases. Germline CDR1 and CDR2: LGHNA and YNFKEQ. The CDR3 sequence is 15 residues long. CDR3 in DNA: TGTGCCAGCAGCCAAGATCCGGCGGGGAATGAAAAACTGTTTTTT. Its protein product is CASSQDPAGNEKLFF.

This chain joins TRBV7-2 and TRBJ1-2, with TRBD1 as a possible D gene (6 bases). This CDR3 region has 15 residues. The germline gives CDR1 SGHTA, CDR2 FQGNSA. The ends were cut back, 1 base at V and 5 bases at J, with 14 bases in the middle. The chain's CDR3 is CASSLGFGRGYGYTF. CDR3 DNA: TGTGCCAGCAGCTTAGGGTTTGGCAGGGGATATGGCTACACCTTC.

The chain employs TRBV4-1 and TRBJ1-1, with D perhaps TRBD1 (5 bases). V gave up 7 bases and J gave up 4 bases, with 19 bases separating them. The V gene's germline CDR1 is MGHRA and CDR2 YSYEKL. CDR3 length: 15 residues. The CDR3 nucleotides read TGCGCCAGCATCCCCGACGGGGCCGGGAGCACTGAAGCTTTCTTT. Its translation is CASIPDGAGSTEAFF.

The CDR3 loop reads CASSQDRAVGDRGEKLFF. The CDR3 DNA reads as TGCGCCAGCAGCCAAGATCGGGCCGTGGGGGACAGGGGTGAAAAACTGTTTTTT. The chain is built from TRBV4-3 and TRBJ1-4; 10 nucleotides line up with TRBD1. V lost 0 bases, J lost 7 bases, and 11 bases stayed unmatched. This CDR3 spans 18 amino acids. CDR1 is LGHNA and CDR2 is YSLEER in the germline V gene.

The chain couples TRBV11-1 to TRBJ2-2, with 10 bases identical to TRBD2. Germline loops: CDR1 SGHAT, CDR2 FQDESV (reference sequence). There are 15 residues in the CDR3. Trimming removed 10 bases from V and 4 bases from J; junction bases left unmatched: 9. Here the CDR3 DNA reads TGTGCCACCCGCCAAGCGGGAGGGGCCACCGGGGAGCTGTTTTTT. Translation: CATRQAGGATGELFF.

This chain connects TRBV5-1 to TRBJ2-1; D remains ambiguous. V lost 0 bases and J lost 1, with 5 bases in between. The germline V gene encodes CDR1 SGHRS and CDR2 YFSETQ. The CDR3 length is 14 residues. The DNA for the CDR3 is TGCGCCAGCAGCTTGGCGCAGTCCTACAATGAGCAGTTCTTC. Amino acids: CASSLAQSYNEQFF.

This rearrangement joins TRBV11-2 to TRBJ1-6, with D hard to call. The CDR3 has 13 amino acids. Between the trimmed V and J ends, which lost 0 bases and 10 bases, there was a span of 7 bases. CDR1 is SGHAT, CDR2 FQNNGV, per germline. The CDR3 loop is CASSLEAGSPLHF. The CDR3, as DNA: TGTGCCAGCAGCTTAGAAGCGGGCTCACCCCTCCACTTT.

This clone showed up just once. The chain carries TRBV28 and TRBJ2-5; TRBD1 is a possible D gene (6 bases). In germline, CDR1 is MDHEN, CDR2 SYDVKM. The CDR3 loop spans 16 amino acids. Between the trimmed V and J ends, which lost 6 bases and 2 bases, there was a span of 19 bases. CDR3 loop: CASSLWGQSPQETQYF. The CDR3 DNA reads as TGTGCCAGCAGCCTATGGGGACAAAGCCCTCAAGAGACCCAGTACTTC.

The gene calls are TRBV11-2 and TRBJ1-2; 9 positions agree with TRBD1. CDR3 length equals 16 residues. Germline values: CDR1 SGHAT, CDR2 FQNNGV. J lost 5 bases, V lost 5 bases, and 12 bases had no gene match. This CDR3 is CASSLTGGGPGYGYTF. CDR3 nucleotide sequence: TGTGCCAGCAGCCTGACAGGGGGAGGTCCGGGTTATGGCTACACCTTC.

The chain employs TRBV27 and TRBJ1-2, with a possible D match to TRBD1 (6 bases). Trimming stripped 2 bases from V and 6 bases from J, with 16 bases between. The CDR3 covers 15 residues. The germline CDR1 and CDR2 sequences are MNHEY and SMNVEV (reference sequence). In DNA, the CDR3 is TGTGCCAGCAGTTTAGACGGTAACAGGGTAAATGGCTACACCTTC. This encodes CASSLDGNRVNGYTF.

This clone occurred many times. The rearrangement joins TRBV6-1 to TRBJ1-1, with TRBD1 matching 7 bases. Germline loops: CDR1 MNHNS, CDR2 SASEGT. The junction had 5 bases not matched to a gene; V was cut back by 1 base and J by 0 bases. CDR3 size: 16 residues. Here the CDR3 DNA reads TGTGCCAGCAGTGAAGACTACAGGGGCTTGAACACTGAAGCTTTCTTT. Translated, it gives CASSEDYRGLNTEAFF.

The CDR3 nucleotides read TGTGCCAGCAGCTCACAGACAGGACGGGAGACCCAGTACTTC. Its protein product is CASSSQTGRETQYF. The J gene is TRBJ2-5, the V gene TRBV7-2, with a tentative D call TRBD1 (6 bases). The CDR3 spans 14 residues. Trimming left V 4 bases short and J 5 bases short, with 14 bases between. Germline CDR1 and CDR2: SGHTA and FQGNSA.

The rearrangement uses TRBV25-1 and TRBJ1-1, with 8 bases fitting TRBD1. Per the germline V gene, CDR1 is MGHDK and CDR2 is SYGVNS. The CDR3 is 14 amino acids. Trimming at V came to 2 bases and at J to 5 bases, leaving 4 bases not matched to a gene. Written as DNA, the CDR3 is TGTGCCAGCAGTGAACAGGGGGCGCGAACTGAAGCTTTCTTT. Protein product: CASSEQGARTEAFF.

The chain joins TRBV5-8 to TRBJ2-2; 9 bases align to TRBD1. With 4 bases clipped from V and 5 bases from J, the junction kept 6 bases outside the gene matches. CDR3 length: 15 residues. Germline assignment: CDR1 SGHTS and CDR2 YDEGEE. The CDR3 sequence is CASSAGQGRTGELFF. For the CDR3, the DNA is TGTGCCAGCAGCGCGGGACAGGGTCGTACCGGGGAGCTGTTTTTT. The whole variable domain, filled in from reference TRBV5-8 and TRBJ2-2, reads EAGVTQSPTHLIKTRGQQATLRCSPISGHTSVYWYQQALGLGLQFLLWYDEGEERNRGNFPPRFSGRQFPNYSSELNVNALELEDSALYLCASSAGQGRTGELFFGEGSRLTVL.